The rows below give T cell receptor beta chains drawn from one sample of a study of shared clonotypes between healthy human individuals. Generated by immunoSEQ multiplex PCR, the TCRdb table keeps only in-frame clones and is missing some. Seen here are hundreds of thousands of clones, roughly 95% observed once, and the top ten hold about 0.11%. The specimen sequenced was naive CD8+ T cells sorted from blood. The receptors derive from a woman aged 25 to 39 in good health. Each CDR3 is given with its conserved first and last residue. The D gene is left open where the match is weak. Rows may omit the clone size; those that give it use once, few, many or a size class.

>TRBJ1-1|NA|NA|TRBV9
TGTGCCAGCAGCGTAGGCGGGGGAGGAAGCACTGAAGCTTTCTTT
CASSVGGGGSTEAFF
>TRBJ2-1|TRBD2|once|TRBV15
TGTGCCACCAGCCTGGGACTAGCGGGAGGGGAGAGTGAGCAGTTCTTC
CATSLGLAGGESEQFF
>TRBJ1-1|NA|NA|TRBV6-5
TGTGCCAGCAGTGAGGAAACGGAAGCTTTCTTT
CASSEETEAFF
>TRBJ2-7|NA|NA|TRBV7-3
TGTGCCAGCAGCTCCCCAGGCAGGAATGGCCTCGACGAGCAGTACTTC
CASSSPGRNGLDEQYF
>TRBJ2-3|NA|NA|TRBV2
TGTGCCAGCAGTGGGTCCGGCACAGATACGCAGTATTTT
CASSGSGTDTQYF
>TRBJ1-1|NA|NA|TRBV28
TGTGCCAGCACCCAGACAGGTGGTTTTACTGAAGCTTTCTTT
CASTQTGGFTEAFF
>TRBJ2-5|NA|once|TRBV7-9
TGTGCCAGCAGCCCAGAAGGAGGGGGTACGAAGACCCAGTACTTC
CASSPEGGGTKTQYF
>TRBJ1-2|NA|NA|TRBV4-1
TGCGCCAGCAGCCAAGAATCAACGTGGGGTGGCTACACCTTC
CASSQESTWGGYTF
>TRBJ2-7|TRBD1|NA|TRBV15
TGTGCCACCAGCAGAGGCCGGACAGGGGATTCCCACGAGCAGTACTTC
CATSRGRTGDSHEQYF
>TRBJ2-7|NA|NA|TRBV6-5
TGTGCCAGCAGTTACTCGACGGGAGAAGAGATGTACGAGCAGTACTTC
CASSYSTGEEMYEQYF
>TRBJ2-7|TRBD2|few|TRBV9
TGTGCCAGCAGCAGCGGGGCAGCCTACGAGCAGTACTTC
CASSSGAAYEQYF
>TRBJ2-3|TRBD2|NA|TRBV11-2
TGTGCCAGCAGCTTAGGTGGGAGGGCCCCAGATACGCAGTATTTT
CASSLGGRAPDTQYF
>TRBJ1-1|NA|NA|TRBV6-5
TGTGCCAGCAGCCGAAAGACTACAGGGACCACTGAAGCTTTCTTT
CASSRKTTGTTEAFF
>TRBJ1-3|NA|NA|TRBV11-2
TGTGCCAGCAGCCCTTTCCCCACAGAAACTGGAAACACCATATATTTT
CASSPFPTETGNTIYF
>TRBJ1-1|TRBD1|NA|TRBV2
TGTGCCAGCAGTTCTCGACAGGGGAGGAACACTGAAGCTTTCTTT
CASSSRQGRNTEAFF
>TRBJ1-2|NA|once|TRBV6-6
TGTGCCAGCAGTCCCCTCTTCCCCTATGGCTACACCTTC
CASSPLFPYGYTF
>TRBJ2-5|TRBD1|NA|TRBV19
TGTGCCAGTAGTATCTTACAGGGGCAGACCCAGTACTTC
CASSILQGQTQYF
>TRBJ2-4|NA|once|TRBV28
TGTGCCAGCAGTCCGAGATGGGGGAGGGCCAAAAACATTCAGTACTTC
CASSPRWGRAKNIQYF
>TRBJ1-3|NA|few|TRBV7-9
TGTGCCAGCAGCTTAAGTGTATGGGATGGAAACACCATATATTTT
CASSLSVWDGNTIYF
>TRBJ2-1|NA|NA|TRBV2
TGTGCCAGCAGTCCCAGGCGGACCACCTACAATGAGCAGTTCTTC
CASSPRRTTYNEQFF
>TRBJ2-2|TRBD1|NA|TRBV9
TGTGCCAGCAGCGCGGGACAGACCCCCGGGGAGCTGTTTTTT
CASSAGQTPGELFF
>TRBJ2-6|NA|NA|TRBV19
TGTGCCAGTAGTATGGGGGGCTCCGGGGCCAACGTCCTGACTTTC
CASSMGGSGANVLTF
>TRBJ2-1|NA|NA|TRBV5-1
TGCGCCAGCAGCTTTGCCGTGGTGCAGTTCTTC
CASSFAVVQFF
>TRBJ2-7|TRBD1|NA|TRBV28
TGTGCCAGCAGCGACGGACAGGGGGCCCCCTACGAGCAGTACTTC
CASSDGQGAPYEQYF
>TRBJ1-1|NA|NA|TRBV27
TGTGCCAGCAGTTGGACGGAGAACACTGAAGCTTTCTTT
CASSWTENTEAFF
>TRBJ2-1|NA|NA|TRBV28
TGTGCCAGCAGTCTGGGACCGAAGGGCTCCTACAATGAGCAGTTCTTC
CASSLGPKGSYNEQFF
>TRBJ1-1|TRBD1|NA|TRBV7-8
TGTGCCAGCAGCACGGACAGGGCCGGACCTGAAGCTTTCTTT
CASSTDRAGPEAFF
>TRBJ1-1|NA|once|TRBV27
TGTGCCAGCATAGGAGGCGGGCTAGGCACTGAAGCTTTCTTT
CASIGGGLGTEAFF
>TRBJ1-5|NA|NA|TRBV5-8
TGTGCCAGCAGCTTGGCTGGTGTAGGGAATCAGCCCCAGCATTTT
CASSLAGVGNQPQHF
>TRBJ2-2|NA|NA|TRBV5-1
TGCGCCAGCAGCCTGGGGCCGGCCGGGGAGCTGTTTTTT
CASSLGPAGELFF
>TRBJ2-7|NA|once|TRBV7-2
TGTGCCAGCAGCTTAGAGTTCTTAGGGGCGCGGTACGAGCAGTACTTC
CASSLEFLGARYEQYF
>TRBJ2-3|NA|NA|TRBV13
TGTGCCAGCAGCCTAGGAAGAGATACGCAGTATTTT
CASSLGRDTQYF
>TRBJ2-1|TRBD2|NA|TRBV28
TGTGCCAGCAGACCTCTTGGATCGGCGGGAGTCTGGGGGGATGAGCAGTTCTTC
CASRPLGSAGVWGDEQFF
>TRBJ2-1|TRBD2|NA|TRBV6-5
TGTGCCAGCAGTTACCGGGACTACAGTGAGCAGTTCTTC
CASSYRDYSEQFF
>TRBJ1-2|NA|NA|TRBV9
TGTGCCAGCAGCGTAGATCCTCCAGGCCAAGTCTATGGCTACACCTTC
CASSVDPPGQVYGYTF
>TRBJ2-1|TRBD2|once|TRBV19
TGTGCCAGTAGCCACGGGGGACTAGCGGTCTACAATGAGCAGTTCTTC
CASSHGGLAVYNEQFF
>TRBJ2-7|TRBD2|NA|TRBV2
TGTGCCAGCAGCACCGGGACTAGTTCCTACGAGCAGTACTTC
CASSTGTSSYEQYF
>TRBJ1-4|NA|once|TRBV4-2
TGTGCCAGCAGCCAGAAGCAGGGGACGTATTTTTTT
CASSQKQGTYFF
>TRBJ2-6|TRBD2|NA|TRBV6-1
TGTGCCAGCAGTGTAGCGGGGAACTCTGGGGCCAACGTCCTGACTTTC
CASSVAGNSGANVLTF
>TRBJ2-7|TRBD1|few|TRBV13
TGTGCCAGCAGCTTAGTGGGACAGGGGGCCTACGAGCAGTACTTC
CASSLVGQGAYEQYF